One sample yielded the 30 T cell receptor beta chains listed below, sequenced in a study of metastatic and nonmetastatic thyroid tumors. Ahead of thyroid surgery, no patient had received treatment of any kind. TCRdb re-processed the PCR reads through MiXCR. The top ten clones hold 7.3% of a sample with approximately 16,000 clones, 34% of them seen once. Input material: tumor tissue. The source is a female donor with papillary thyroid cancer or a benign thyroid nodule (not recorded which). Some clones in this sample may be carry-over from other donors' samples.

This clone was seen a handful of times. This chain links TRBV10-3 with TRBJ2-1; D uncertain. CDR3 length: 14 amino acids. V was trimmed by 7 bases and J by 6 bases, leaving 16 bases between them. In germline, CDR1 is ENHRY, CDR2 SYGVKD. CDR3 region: CAIIPETRPNEQFF. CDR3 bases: TGTGCCATCATCCCAGAGACTCGTCCCAATGAGCAGTTCTTC.

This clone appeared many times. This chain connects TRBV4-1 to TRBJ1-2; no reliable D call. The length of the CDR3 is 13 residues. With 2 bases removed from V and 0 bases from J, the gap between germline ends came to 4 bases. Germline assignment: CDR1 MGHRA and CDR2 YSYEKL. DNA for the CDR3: TGCGCCAGCAGCCAAAACACTAACTATGGCTACACCTTC. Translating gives CASSQNTNYGYTF.

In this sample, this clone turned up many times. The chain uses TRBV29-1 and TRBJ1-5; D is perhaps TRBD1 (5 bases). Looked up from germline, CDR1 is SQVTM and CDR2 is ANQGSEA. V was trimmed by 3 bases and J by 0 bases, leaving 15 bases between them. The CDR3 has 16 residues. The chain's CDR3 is CSVEVWPGDSNQPQHF. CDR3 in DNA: TGCAGCGTTGAGGTCTGGCCGGGGGATAGCAATCAGCCCCAGCATTTT.

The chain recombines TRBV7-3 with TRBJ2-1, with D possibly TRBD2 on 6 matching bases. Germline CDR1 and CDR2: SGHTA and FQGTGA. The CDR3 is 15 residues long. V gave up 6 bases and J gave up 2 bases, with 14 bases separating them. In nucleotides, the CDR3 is TGTGCCAGCAGTCTCGGAGGGCCTACCTACAATGAGCAGTTCTTC. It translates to CASSLGGPTYNEQFF.

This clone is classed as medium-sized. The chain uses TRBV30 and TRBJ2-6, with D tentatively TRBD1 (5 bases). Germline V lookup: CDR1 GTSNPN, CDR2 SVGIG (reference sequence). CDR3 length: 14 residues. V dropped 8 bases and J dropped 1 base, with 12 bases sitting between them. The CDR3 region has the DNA TGTGCCGGAATGGGGCTATCTGGGGCCAACGTCCTGACTTTC. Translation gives CAGMGLSGANVLTF.

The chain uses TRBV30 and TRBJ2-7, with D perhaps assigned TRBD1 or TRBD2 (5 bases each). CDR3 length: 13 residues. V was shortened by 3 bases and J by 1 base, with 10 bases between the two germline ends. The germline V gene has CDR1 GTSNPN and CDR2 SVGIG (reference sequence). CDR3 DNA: TGTGCCTGGAGCACGGGGCATTCCTACGAGCAGTACTTC. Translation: CAWSTGHSYEQYF.

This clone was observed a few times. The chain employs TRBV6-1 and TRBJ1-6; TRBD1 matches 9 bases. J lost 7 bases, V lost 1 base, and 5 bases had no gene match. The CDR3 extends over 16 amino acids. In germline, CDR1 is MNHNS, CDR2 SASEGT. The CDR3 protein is CASSEVGGQGNSPLHF. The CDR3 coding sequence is TGTGCCAGCAGTGAAGTAGGGGGACAGGGCAATTCACCCCTCCACTTT.

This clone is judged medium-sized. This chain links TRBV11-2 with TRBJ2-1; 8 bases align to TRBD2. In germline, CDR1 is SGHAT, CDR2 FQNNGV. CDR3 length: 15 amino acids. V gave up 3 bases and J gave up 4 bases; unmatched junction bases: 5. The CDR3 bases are TGTGCCAGCAGCTTCGGGACTAGTGGGTACAATGAGCAGTTCTTC. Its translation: CASSFGTSGYNEQFF.

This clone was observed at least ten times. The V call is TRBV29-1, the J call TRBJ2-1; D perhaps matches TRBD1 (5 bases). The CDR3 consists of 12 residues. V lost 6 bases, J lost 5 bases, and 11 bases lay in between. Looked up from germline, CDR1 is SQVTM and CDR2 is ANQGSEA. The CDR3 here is CSVGRPNNEQFF. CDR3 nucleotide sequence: TGCAGCGTGGGGCGACCAAACAATGAGCAGTTCTTC.

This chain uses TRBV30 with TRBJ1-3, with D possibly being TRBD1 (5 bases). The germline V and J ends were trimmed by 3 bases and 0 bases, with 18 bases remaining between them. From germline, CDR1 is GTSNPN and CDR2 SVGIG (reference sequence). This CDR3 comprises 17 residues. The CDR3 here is CAWSPRQKQFSGNTIYF. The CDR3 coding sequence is TGTGCCTGGAGCCCCCGACAGAAACAATTCTCTGGAAACACCATATATTTT.

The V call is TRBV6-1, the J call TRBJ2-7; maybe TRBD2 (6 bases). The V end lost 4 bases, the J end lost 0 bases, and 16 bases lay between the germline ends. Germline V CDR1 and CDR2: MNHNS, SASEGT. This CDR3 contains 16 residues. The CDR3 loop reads CASSGLHSGLSYEQYF. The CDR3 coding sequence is TGTGCCAGCAGTGGACTTCATAGCGGTCTCTCCTACGAGCAGTACTTC.

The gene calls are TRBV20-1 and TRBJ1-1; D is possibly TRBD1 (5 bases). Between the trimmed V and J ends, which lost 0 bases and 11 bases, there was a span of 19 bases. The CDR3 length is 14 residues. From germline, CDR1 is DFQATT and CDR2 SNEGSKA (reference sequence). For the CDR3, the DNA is TGCAGTGCTAGAGATCATGGGACCTCCTACGAGGCTTTCTTT. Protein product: CSARDHGTSYEAFF.

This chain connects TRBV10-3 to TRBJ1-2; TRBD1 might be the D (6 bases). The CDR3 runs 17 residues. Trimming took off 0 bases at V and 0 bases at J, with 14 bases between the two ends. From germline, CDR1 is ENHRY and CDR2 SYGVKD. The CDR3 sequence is CAISESIPQGPNYGYTF. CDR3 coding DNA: TGTGCCATCAGTGAGTCGATTCCACAGGGACCTAACTATGGCTACACCTTC.

The DNA of the CDR3 is TGTGCCAGCAAAAGCCGGGACGGTGCCTACGAGCAGTACTTC. Translating gives CASKSRDGAYEQYF. The V and J genes are TRBV28 and TRBJ2-7; D may match TRBD1 or TRBD2 (5 bases each). CDR1 and CDR2 (germline): MDHEN, SYDVKM. Trimming shortened V by 7 bases and J by 2 bases, and 15 bases separated the two germline ends. The CDR3 length is 14 residues.

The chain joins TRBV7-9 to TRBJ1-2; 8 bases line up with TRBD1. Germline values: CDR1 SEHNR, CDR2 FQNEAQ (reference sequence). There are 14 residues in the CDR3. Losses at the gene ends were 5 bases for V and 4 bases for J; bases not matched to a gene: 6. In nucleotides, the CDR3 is TGTGCCAGCAGCCCTTCAGGGGGCGTCTATGGCTACACCTTC. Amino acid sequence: CASSPSGGVYGYTF.

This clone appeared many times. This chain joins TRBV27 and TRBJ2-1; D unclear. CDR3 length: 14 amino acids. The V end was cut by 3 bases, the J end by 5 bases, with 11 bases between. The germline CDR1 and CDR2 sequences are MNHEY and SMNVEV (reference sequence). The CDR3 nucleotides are TGTGCCAGCAGTTTCCAGAGAAGAGACAATGAGCAGTTCTTC. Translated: CASSFQRRDNEQFF.

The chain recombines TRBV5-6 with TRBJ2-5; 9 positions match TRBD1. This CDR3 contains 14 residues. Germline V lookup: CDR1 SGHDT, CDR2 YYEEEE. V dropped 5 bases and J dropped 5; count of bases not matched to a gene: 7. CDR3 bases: TGTGCCAGCAGTTGGACAGGGGACAGGGAGACCCAGTACTTC. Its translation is CASSWTGDRETQYF.

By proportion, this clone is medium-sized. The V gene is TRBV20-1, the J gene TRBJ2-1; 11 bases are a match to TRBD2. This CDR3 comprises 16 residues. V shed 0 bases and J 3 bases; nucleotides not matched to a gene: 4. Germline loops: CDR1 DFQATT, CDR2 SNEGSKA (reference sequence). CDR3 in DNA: TGCAGTGCTAGAGATCATCTAGCGGGGGGCTACAATGAGCAGTTCTTC. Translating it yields CSARDHLAGGYNEQFF.

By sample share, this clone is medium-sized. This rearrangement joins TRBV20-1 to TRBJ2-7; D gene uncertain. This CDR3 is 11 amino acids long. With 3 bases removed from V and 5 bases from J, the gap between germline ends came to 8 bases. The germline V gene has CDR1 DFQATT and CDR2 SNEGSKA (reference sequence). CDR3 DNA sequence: TGCAGTGCTAGGGCTGGGAACGAGCAGTACTTC. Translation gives CSARAGNEQYF.

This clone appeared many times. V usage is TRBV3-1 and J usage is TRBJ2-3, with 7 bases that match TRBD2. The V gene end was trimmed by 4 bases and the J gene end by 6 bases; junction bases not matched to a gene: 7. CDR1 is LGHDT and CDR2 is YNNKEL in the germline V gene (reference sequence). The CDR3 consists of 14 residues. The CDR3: CASSPGLRTDTQYF. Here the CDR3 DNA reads TGTGCCAGCAGCCCGGGACTAAGGACGGATACGCAGTATTTT.

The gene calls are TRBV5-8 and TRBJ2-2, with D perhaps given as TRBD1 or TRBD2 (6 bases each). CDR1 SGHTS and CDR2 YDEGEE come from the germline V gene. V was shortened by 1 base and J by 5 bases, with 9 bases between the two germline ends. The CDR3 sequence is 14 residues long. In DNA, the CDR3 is TGTGCCAGCAGCTTGAAGGGGGGAACCGGGGAGCTGTTTTTT. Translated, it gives CASSLKGGTGELFF.

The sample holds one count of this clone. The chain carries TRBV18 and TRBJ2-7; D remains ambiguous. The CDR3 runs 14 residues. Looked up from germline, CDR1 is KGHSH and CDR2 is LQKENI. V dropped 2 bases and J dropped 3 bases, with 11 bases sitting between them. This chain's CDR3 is CASSPSRQDYEQYF. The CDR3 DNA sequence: TGTGCCAGCTCACCAAGCAGGCAAGACTACGAGCAGTACTTC.

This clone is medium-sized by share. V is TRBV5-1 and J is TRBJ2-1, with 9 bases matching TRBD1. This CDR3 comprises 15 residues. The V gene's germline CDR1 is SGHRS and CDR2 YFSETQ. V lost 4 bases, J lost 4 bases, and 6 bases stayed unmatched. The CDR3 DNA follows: TGCGCCAGCAGCAAGACGGGACAGGGTTACAATGAGCAGTTCTTC. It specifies CASSKTGQGYNEQFF.

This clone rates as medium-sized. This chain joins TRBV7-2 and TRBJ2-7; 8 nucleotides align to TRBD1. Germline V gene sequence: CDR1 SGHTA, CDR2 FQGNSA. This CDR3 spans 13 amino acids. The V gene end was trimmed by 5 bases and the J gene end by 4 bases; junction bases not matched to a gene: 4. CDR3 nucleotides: TGTGCCAGCAGCGTGGACAGGGCATACGAGCAGTACTTC. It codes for CASSVDRAYEQYF. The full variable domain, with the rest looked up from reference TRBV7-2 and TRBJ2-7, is GAGVSQSPSNKVTEKGKDVELRCDPISGHTALYWYRQSLGQGLEFLIYFQGNSAPDKSGLPSDRFSAERTGGSVSTLTIQRTQQEDSAVYLCASSVDRAYEQYFGPGTRLTVT.

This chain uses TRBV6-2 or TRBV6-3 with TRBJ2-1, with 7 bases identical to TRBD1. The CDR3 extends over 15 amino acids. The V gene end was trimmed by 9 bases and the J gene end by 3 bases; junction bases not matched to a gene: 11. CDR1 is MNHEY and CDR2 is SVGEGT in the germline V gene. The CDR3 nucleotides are TGTGCCAGTAGAGCAGAGGGGGCCGGCTACAATGAGCAGTTCTTC. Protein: CASRAEGAGYNEQFF.

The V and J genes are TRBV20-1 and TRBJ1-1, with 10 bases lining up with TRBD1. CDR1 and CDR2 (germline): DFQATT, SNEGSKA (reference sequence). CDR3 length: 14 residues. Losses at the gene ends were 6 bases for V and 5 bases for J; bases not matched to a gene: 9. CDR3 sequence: CSAPTGGVYTEAFF. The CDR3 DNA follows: TGCAGTGCCCCGACAGGGGGCGTTTATACTGAAGCTTTCTTT.

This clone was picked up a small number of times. In DNA form, the CDR3 reads TGTGCCAGCAGTTTTAGGGGACTGCTGAATTCACCCCTCCACTTT. It translates to CASSFRGLLNSPLHF. The V call is TRBV28, the J call TRBJ1-6, with TRBD1 as a possible D gene (5 bases). The CDR3 extends over 15 amino acids. V was pared by 3 bases and J by 7 bases, with 13 bases between. The germline CDR1 and CDR2 sequences are MDHEN and SYDVKM.

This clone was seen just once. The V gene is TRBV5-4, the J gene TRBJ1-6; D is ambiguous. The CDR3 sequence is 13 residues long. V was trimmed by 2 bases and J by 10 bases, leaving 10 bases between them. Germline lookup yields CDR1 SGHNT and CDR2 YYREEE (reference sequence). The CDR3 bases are TGTGCCAGCAGCTTTGGGGAGAGGTCACCCCTCCACTTT. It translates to CASSFGERSPLHF.

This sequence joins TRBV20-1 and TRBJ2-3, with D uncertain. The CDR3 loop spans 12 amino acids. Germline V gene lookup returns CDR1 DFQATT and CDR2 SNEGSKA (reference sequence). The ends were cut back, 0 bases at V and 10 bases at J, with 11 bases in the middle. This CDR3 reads CSARDLALSQYF. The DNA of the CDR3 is TGCAGTGCTAGAGATTTGGCCTTGTCGCAGTATTTT.

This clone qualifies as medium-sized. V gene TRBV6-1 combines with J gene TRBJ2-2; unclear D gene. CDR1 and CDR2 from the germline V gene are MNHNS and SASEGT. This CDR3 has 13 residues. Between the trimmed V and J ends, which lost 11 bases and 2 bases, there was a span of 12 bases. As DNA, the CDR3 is TGTGCCGCTTTCTCCTCTAACACCGGGGAGCTGTTTTTT. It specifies CAAFSSNTGELFF.